These 24 T cell receptor beta chains were all obtained from the same sample, sequenced in a study of Ad26.COV2.S vaccination and SARS-CoV-2 variants. Only in-frame clones appear in the TCRdb table, and some are missing; sequencing was by immunoSEQ multiplex PCR. The sample yields 300,000 to 400,000 clones, about 89% seen once. Treatment reported: over 15 received Ad26.COV2.S at low or high dose, single or two shots; roughly five received placebo; per-sample allocation not given. All samples were drawn on day 63, counting from the first vaccine or placebo injection. Sequenced material: peripheral blood, taken in a trial of Ad26.COV2.S vaccine versus placebo. All receptors come from a person between 18 and 59 years old who received the Ad26.COV2.S COVID-19 vaccine or a placebo.

The chain carries TRBV30 and TRBJ2-7, with 9 bases fitting TRBD1. The junction had 6 bases not matched to a gene; V was cut back by 0 bases and J by 3 bases. This CDR3 is 15 amino acids long. Per the germline V gene, CDR1 is GTSNPN and CDR2 is SVGIG (reference sequence). The CDR3 sequence is CAWSVGTGLIYEQYF. CDR3 sequence (DNA): TGTGCCTGGAGTGTAGGGACAGGGCTAATCTACGAGCAGTACTTC.

The V gene is TRBV4-3, the J gene TRBJ1-1, with D unresolved. Trimming removed 0 bases at V and 8 bases at J, with 16 bases between. The CDR3 contains 15 residues. Germline CDR1 LGHNA, CDR2 YSLEER. The CDR3 DNA sequence: TGCGCCAGCAGCCAAGATGGGGAGGAGGCATCCGAAGCTTTCTTT. Amino acids: CASSQDGEEASEAFF.

The rearrangement uses TRBV5-1 and TRBJ2-3; 7 nucleotides line up with TRBD1. Germline V lookup: CDR1 SGHRS, CDR2 YFSETQ. Losses at the gene ends were 4 bases for V and 4 bases for J; bases not matched to a gene: 12. The CDR3 has 16 residues. CDR3 DNA sequence: TGCGCCAGCAGCATAGGGACAGATTTCTTCCCAGATACGCAGTATTTT. Translation: CASSIGTDFFPDTQYF. The whole variable domain, remainder taken from reference TRBV5-1 and TRBJ2-3, is KAGVTQTPRYLIKTRGQQVTLSCSPISGHRSVSWYQQTPGQGLQFLFEYFSETQRNKGNFPGRFSGRQFSNSRSEMNVSTLELGDSALYLCASSIGTDFFPDTQYFGPGTRLTVL.

This chain uses TRBV4-1 with TRBJ2-2; D uncertain. Trimming left V 0 bases short and J 6 bases short, with 8 bases between. CDR1 is MGHRA, CDR2 YSYEKL, per germline. The CDR3 runs to 14 residues. CDR3 DNA: TGCGCCAGCAGCCAAGAAGGAGACGCCGGGGAGCTGTTTTTT. Translation: CASSQEGDAGELFF.

CDR3 coding DNA: TGCGCCAGCAGCTTGGTGGGGACAGGGCTTGCAACTAATGAAAAACTGTTTTTT. It specifies CASSLVGTGLATNEKLFF. The chain carries TRBV5-1 and TRBJ1-4; the match to TRBD1 covers 9 bases. Germline CDR1 reads SGHRS; CDR2 reads YFSETQ. This CDR3 is 18 amino acids long. Trimming at V came to 0 bases and at J to 0 bases, leaving 6 bases not matched to a gene. Filled out from reference TRBV5-1 and TRBJ1-4, the complete variable domain reads KAGVTQTPRYLIKTRGQQVTLSCSPISGHRSVSWYQQTPGQGLQFLFEYFSETQRNKGNFPGRFSGRQFSNSRSEMNVSTLELGDSALYLCASSLVGTGLATNEKLFFGSGTQLSVL.

This sequence joins TRBV28 and TRBJ2-3; D possibly corresponds to TRBD2 (6 bases). CDR1 is MDHEN, CDR2 SYDVKM, per germline. CDR3 size: 17 residues. Trimming cost V 2 bases and J 1 base, with 16 bases left between them. In DNA, the CDR3 is TGTGCCAGCAGTTTACTCTTGGGGGGTAGCGGCACAGATACGCAGTATTTT. Residues: CASSLLLGGSGTDTQYF.

This clone occurred once. The chain couples TRBV5-1 to TRBJ2-7, with D tentatively TRBD1 or TRBD2 (7 bases each). CDR1 is SGHRS and CDR2 is YFSETQ in the germline V gene. V lost 1 base and J lost 5, with 10 bases in between. The CDR3 sequence is 13 residues long. CDR3 nucleotides: TGCGCCAGCAGCTTGCCAGGGGGGGACGAGCAGTACTTC. Its protein product is CASSLPGGDEQYF.

The chain carries TRBV7-2 and TRBJ2-3; D perhaps matches TRBD2 (6 bases). This CDR3 is built from 14 residues. The V gene lost 8 bases and the J gene lost 4 bases, with 16 bases spanning the gap. CDR1 and CDR2 (germline): SGHTA, FQGNSA. This CDR3 is CASRRDVASDTQYF. CDR3 sequence (DNA): TGTGCCAGCCGGCGGGACGTGGCCTCAGATACGCAGTATTTT.

The gene calls are TRBV2 and TRBJ2-1, with 9 bases lining up with TRBD1. Trimming cost V 9 bases and J 9 bases; bases outside gene matches: 15. CDR3 size: 15 residues. Germline CDR1 and CDR2: SNHLY and FYNNEI. The CDR3 region is CAREGTGWTGGEQFF. The CDR3 DNA is TGTGCCAGAGAAGGGACAGGGTGGACGGGAGGTGAGCAGTTCTTC. The full variable domain, in which reference TRBV2 and TRBJ2-1 provide the parts outside the CDR3, is EPEVTQTPSHQVTQMGQEVILRCVPISNHLYFYWYRQILGQKVEFLVSFYNNEISEKSEIFDDQFSVERPDGSNFTLKIRSTKLEDSAMYFCAREGTGWTGGEQFFGPGTRLTVL.

This clone was picked up one time. The V gene is TRBV3-1 (or the pseudogene TRBV3-2), the J gene TRBJ2-3, with D perhaps TRBD1 or TRBD2 (5 bases each). The V gene's germline CDR1 is LGHDT and CDR2 YNNKEL (reference sequence). The V gene lost 0 bases and the J gene lost 4 bases, with 11 bases spanning the gap. This CDR3 is built from 15 residues. This CDR3 reads CASSQDSGGSDTQYF. CDR3 in DNA: TGTGCCAGCAGCCAAGATAGTGGGGGATCAGATACGCAGTATTTT.

The J gene is TRBJ2-1, the V gene TRBV30; 9 nucleotides align to TRBD2. Germline CDR1 is GTSNPN and CDR2 is SVGIG (reference sequence). The CDR3 spans 15 residues. V shed 4 bases, J shed 6 bases, and the junction held 10 bases outside the gene matches. As DNA, the CDR3 is TGTGCCTGGACGAGTCGGGCGGGAGGGTTCAATGAGCAGTTCTTC. As protein: CAWTSRAGGFNEQFF.

V and J are TRBV3-1 (or the pseudogene TRBV3-2) and TRBJ2-2; tentatively, D is TRBD2 (5 bases). The CDR3 has 16 residues. Germline assignment: CDR1 LGHDT and CDR2 YNNKEL (reference sequence). Trimming took 3 bases from V and 4 from J, leaving 15 bases between them. This CDR3 reads CASSQPGVIGTGELFF. Written as DNA, the CDR3 is TGTGCCAGCAGCCAGCCCGGGGTCATCGGCACCGGGGAGCTGTTTTTT.

The V and J genes are TRBV29-1 and TRBJ1-1; the D gene is possibly TRBD1 (5 bases). Germline CDR1 and CDR2: SQVTM and ANQGSEA. The CDR3 length is 10 residues. V was cut by 4 bases and J by 7 bases, with 7 bases left in between. The CDR3 nucleotides read TGCAGCGTTGGGGGGGGTGAAGCTTTCTTT. Translating gives CSVGGGEAFF.

In its sample, this clone was seen once. The rearrangement joins TRBV25-1 to TRBJ1-3; tentatively, D is TRBD1 (6 bases). The germline CDR1 and CDR2 sequences are MGHDK and SYGVNS. The CDR3 runs 16 residues. V was clipped by 6 bases and J by 4 bases, with 19 bases between them. The CDR3 loop reads CASRRGRGAEGNTIYF. CDR3 sequence (DNA): TGTGCCAGCAGGAGGGGTCGGGGGGCGGAAGGAAACACCATATATTTT.

The V and J genes are TRBV19 and TRBJ1-5; TRBD1 matches at 8 bases. The V segment lost 5 bases and the J segment 1 base; nucleotides outside the gene matches: 7. Germline V CDR1 and CDR2: LNHDA, SQIVND (reference sequence). The length of the CDR3 is 16 residues. This chain's CDR3 is CASSPGQGRSNQPQHF. The CDR3 DNA reads as TGTGCCAGTAGTCCAGGACAGGGTAGGAGCAATCAGCCCCAGCATTTT.

The chain is built from TRBV4-2 and TRBJ2-7; perhaps TRBD2 as D (5 bases). V lost 1 base and J 3 bases, leaving 7 bases between the germline ends. There are 13 residues in the CDR3. The germline V gene encodes CDR1 LGHNA and CDR2 YNFKEQ. The CDR3 reads CASSQAGNYEQYF. For the CDR3, the DNA is TGTGCCAGCAGCCAAGCCGGGAACTACGAGCAGTACTTC.

The chain joins TRBV5-4 to TRBJ1-2; D is perhaps TRBD1 (6 bases). CDR1 is SGHNT and CDR2 is YYREEE in the germline V gene (reference sequence). V lost 4 bases, J lost 1 base, and 17 bases lay in between. CDR3 length: 16 amino acids. The CDR3 sequence is CASSRIRDTVNYGYTF. The CDR3 DNA sequence: TGTGCCAGCAGCCGGATTCGGGACACAGTTAACTATGGCTACACCTTC.

This chain links TRBV28 with TRBJ2-3, with 7 bases lining up with TRBD2. The CDR3 is 15 amino acids. The trim removed 4 bases at V and 4 bases at J, leaving 8 bases unmatched. CDR1 is MDHEN and CDR2 is SYDVKM in the germline V gene. The CDR3 region is CASSSSAGESDTQYF. For the CDR3, the DNA is TGTGCCAGCAGTTCATCTGCGGGAGAATCAGATACGCAGTATTTT.

The chain recombines TRBV7-2 with TRBJ1-1; D remains unclear. The CDR3 sequence is 17 residues long. Germline CDR1 is SGHTA and CDR2 is FQGNSA. V was pared by 5 bases and J by 0 bases, with 19 bases between. The CDR3 DNA is TGTGCCAGCAGCCCCATACCCCCGACAACTTTGAACACTGAAGCTTTCTTT. Protein product: CASSPIPPTTLNTEAFF.

V and J are TRBV7-2 and TRBJ1-6; tentative D call: TRBD1 (5 bases). Between the trimmed V and J ends, which lost 1 base and 13 bases, there was a span of 11 bases. The CDR3 runs to 13 residues. Germline lookup yields CDR1 SGHTA and CDR2 FQGNSA. The CDR3 sequence is CASSLEQVTPLHF. As DNA, the CDR3 is TGTGCCAGCAGCTTAGAACAGGTTACGCCCCTCCACTTT.

The rearrangement uses TRBV11-2 and TRBJ2-5; D perhaps matches TRBD1 (6 bases). The V gene's germline CDR1 is SGHAT and CDR2 FQNNGV. Trimming took 1 base from V and 5 from J, leaving 11 bases between them. CDR3 length equals 14 residues. The CDR3 DNA sequence: TGTGCCAGCAGCTTAGGCAGGGGCAGGGAGACCCAGTACTTC. Protein sequence: CASSLGRGRETQYF.

The chain uses TRBV28 and TRBJ2-7; 12 bases agree with TRBD2. V dropped 3 bases and J dropped 5; count of bases not matched to a gene: 11. CDR1 is MDHEN, CDR2 SYDVKM, per germline. This CDR3 has 17 residues. CDR3 in amino acids: CASSFLLLAGGENEQYF. The CDR3 bases are TGTGCCAGCAGTTTCTTACTTCTAGCGGGAGGGGAGAACGAGCAGTACTTC.

In nucleotides, the CDR3 is TGTGCCAGTAGTATGTCGACCAGCTCCTACAATGAGCAGTTCTTC. Protein: CASSMSTSSYNEQFF. This sequence joins TRBV19 and TRBJ2-1; D is unclear. V was trimmed by 3 bases and J by 0 bases, leaving 9 bases between them. Germline values: CDR1 LNHDA, CDR2 SQIVND (reference sequence). This CDR3 has 15 residues.

This clone was counted a single time. The chain couples TRBV10-3 to TRBJ1-5, with unresolved D. CDR3 size: 14 residues. In germline, CDR1 is ENHRY, CDR2 SYGVKD. Trimming stripped 2 bases from V and 2 bases from J, with 7 bases between. Written as DNA, the CDR3 is TGTGCCATCAGTGAGACCGGCGGCAATCAGCCCCAGCATTTT. This encodes CAISETGGNQPQHF.